Presented here are 2 T cell receptor beta chains from one specimen sequenced in a study of OX40 agonist ivuxolimab in advanced cancers. Clones were read by immunoSEQ multiplex PCR, and TCRdb kept only the in-frame ones, dropping some. This table has about 53,000 clones, 60% to 80% appearing once. This specimen was CD4+ or CD8+ T cells sorted from blood, taken in a trial of the OX40 agonist ivuxolimab. These TCRs come from an adult with an advanced solid tumor such as melanoma, head and neck, liver or kidney cancer.

The chain is built from TRBV27 and TRBJ2-1, with TRBD1 as a possible D gene (5 bases). In germline, CDR1 is MNHEY, CDR2 SMNVEV (reference sequence). The CDR3 has 15 amino acids. V was cut by 3 bases and J by 1 base, with 10 bases left in between. CDR3 sequence reads: CASSFRQPSYNEQFF. The CDR3 nucleotides are TGTGCCAGCAGTTTCCGACAGCCTTCCTACAATGAGCAGTTCTTC.

V and J are TRBV6-1 and TRBJ1-1, with D unresolved. Germline V lookup: CDR1 MNHNS, CDR2 SASEGT. CDR3 size: 13 residues. V lost 6 bases and J lost 7, with 15 bases in between. CDR3 amino acids: CASSVEGIFEAFF. The CDR3 DNA reads TGTGCCAGCAGCGTAGAGGGCATTTTTGAAGCTTTCTTT.